This T cell receptor (beta chain) was obtained from a study of blood T cell repertoires in COVID-19. Overall study context: Both acute and convalescent COVID-19 samples were obtained from the United States, Italy and Spain. PBMCs, B-cell-depleted T cells, or T cells provided the cDNA or gDNA that made up the material.

Individuals drawn from 24 US areas were roughly 18 to 100 years old. The table came from immunoSEQ multiplex PCR; TCRdb's copy has only in-frame clones and leaves some out. This table has roughly 260,000 clones, approximately 91% appearing once. Germline V gene data show CDR1 as SGHTA and CDR2 as FQGNSA. The CDR3 is 16 residues long. The V gene end was trimmed by 4 bases and the J gene end by 5 bases; junction bases not matched to a gene: 12. The sample holds one count of this clone. The gene calls are TRBV7-2 and TRBJ2-7; 9 bases fit TRBD1. The receptor comes from a human donor in a cohort exposed to, infected with or recovered from COVID-19 (not recorded which). The donor label of this sample is uncertain. The source material was PBMCs or T cells enriched from blood (not recorded which). The CDR3 bases are TGTGCCAGCAGCTACAGCCCCCCGGGACAGGGTAACGAGCAGTACTTC. This sequence encodes CASSYSPPGQGNEQYF.